This T cell receptor (beta chain) was obtained from a study of glioma-infiltrating T cells. The study's findings and limits: CDR3 overlap between tissue and blood was very small. Tissue-blood divergence was below expectation in non-neoplastic patients, above in gliomas.

TCR alpha and beta CDR3 regions were amplified from RNA using iRepertoire nested multiplex PCR. For one-step reverse transcription and amplification, roughly 95-400 ng of tissue mRNA or PBMC total RNA was used. Each CDR3 protein is one row after TCRdb ran MiXCR on the multiplex PCR reads. The sample lists more than 95,000 distinct CDR3 sequences, approximately 28% occurring once. The CDR3 covers 14 residues. The germline CDR1 and CDR2 sequences are SGHDN and FVKESK. As for this clonotype: As yet, its antigen is unknown. A junction end diverges from the germline sequence, so it may reflect a read error.

The sequencing sample was made of glioma tissue, nonneoplastic brain tissue, or PBMCs (not recorded which). V usage is TRBV14 and J usage is TRBJ1-2; 11 bases map to TRBD1. This clonotype originated in a human donor with low-grade glioma or glioblastoma, undergoing nonglioma brain surgery, or in good health (not recorded which). The CDR3 coding sequence is TGTGCCAGCAGCCCTAGTTGGGACAGGGGGTGCGTAAGCTTC. Amino acid sequence: CASSPSWDRGCVSF.